A single sample gave rise to the 16 T cell receptor beta chains below, sequenced in a study of spatial heterogeneity in lung cancer. The antigens these receptors bind are not known. Findings and caveats of the study: It was found that expanded intratumoral alpha and beta TCR counts tracked tumor mutation counts.

Time point: sample taken at primary tumor resection. TCRdb independently ran MiXCR on the 5' RACE reads; one entry per CDR3 protein. The sample records around 4,800 distinct CDR3 sequences, 9.5% to 15% being singletons. Source: lung tumor tissue, taken at surgery. These receptors were obtained from a male donor with early-stage non-small cell lung cancer.

This clonotype appeared a few times. The chain links TRBV7-2 to TRBJ1-4; TRBD1 is a possible D gene (5 bases). The CDR3 has 14 residues. V lost 0 bases, J lost 7 bases, and 9 bases lay in between. Germline V gives CDR1 SGHTA, CDR2 FQGNSA. The CDR3 DNA reads TGTGCCAGCAGCTTAGCCAGGGCAGGTGAAAAACTGTTTTTT. This encodes CASSLARAGEKLFF. The variable domain in full, with the rest retrieved from reference TRBV7-2 and TRBJ1-4, is GAGVSQSPSNKVTEKGKDVELRCDPISGHTALYWYRQSLGQGLEFLIYFQGNSAPDKSGLPSDRFSAERTGGSVSTLTIQRTQQEDSAVYLCASSLARAGEKLFFGSGTQLSVL.

The genes are TRBV10-3 and TRBJ1-1; possibly TRBD1 for D (6 bases). This CDR3 is 14 amino acids long. Trimming stripped 6 bases from V and 1 base from J, with 12 bases between. Per germline, CDR1 ENHRY and CDR2 SYGVKD. This chain's CDR3 is CAISRDIQNTEAFF. In DNA form, the CDR3 reads TGTGCCATCAGCCGGGACATTCAGAACACTGAAGCTTTCTTT.

Judged by abundance, this clonotype is medium-sized. CDR3 sequence reads: CASSEQQGVNEQYF. CDR3 DNA: TGTGCCAGCAGTGAGCAACAGGGTGTAAACGAGCAGTACTTC. V usage is TRBV2 and J usage is TRBJ2-7, with D maybe TRBD1 (6 bases). There are 14 residues in the CDR3. Trimming pared 3 bases from V and 5 bases from J, leaving 14 bases between. Germline lookup yields CDR1 SNHLY and CDR2 FYNNEI.

This rearrangement joins TRBV5-5 to TRBJ2-1; perhaps TRBD2 as D (6 bases). Germline V CDR1 and CDR2: SGHKS, YYEKEE (reference sequence). This CDR3 has 14 residues. V was trimmed by 1 base and J by 5 bases, leaving 10 bases between them. CDR3 nucleotides: TGTGCCAGCAGCTTGACGGGAGAAAACAATGAGCAGTTCTTC. Its translation: CASSLTGENNEQFF.

This clonotype was seen at least ten times. CDR3 amino acids: CSAQGQLGGNEQFF. In DNA form, the CDR3 reads TGCAGCGCCCAAGGACAGTTGGGGGGGAATGAGCAGTTCTTC. V is TRBV29-1 and J is TRBJ2-1, with D possibly matching TRBD2 (7 bases). This CDR3 region has 14 residues. Between the trimmed V and J ends, which lost 7 bases and 7 bases, there was a span of 20 bases. Germline V gene lookup returns CDR1 SQVTM and CDR2 ANQGSEA.

The chain combines TRBV18 with TRBJ1-4; TRBD1 might be the D (6 bases). This CDR3 is built from 14 residues. The germline gives CDR1 KGHSH, CDR2 LQKENI. V lost 2 bases and J 13 bases, leaving 17 bases between the germline ends. The CDR3 region has the DNA TGTGCCAGCTCACCAGCGGGGACAAAGAACGGACTGTTTTTT. It is translated as CASSPAGTKNGLFF. The variable domain in full, completed from reference TRBV18 and TRBJ1-4, reads NAGVMQNPRHLVRRRGQEARLRCSPMKGHSHVYWYRQLPEEGLKFMVYLQKENIIDESGMPKERFSAEFPKEGPSILRIQQVVRGDSAAYFCASSPAGTKNGLFFGSGTQLSVL.

This clonotype is classed as medium-sized. The chain couples TRBV29-1 to TRBJ2-7; D tentatively fits TRBD1 or TRBD2 (5 bases each). V was pared by 1 base and J by 0 bases, with 16 bases between. CDR1 is SQVTM, CDR2 ANQGSEA, per germline. This CDR3 contains 16 residues. In DNA, the CDR3 is TGCAGCGTTGAAGGGGGGTCAGGCCTTCGCTCCTACGAGCAGTACTTC. Translated: CSVEGGSGLRSYEQYF.

This clonotype was recorded many times. J is TRBJ2-2 and V is TRBV12-5; either TRBD1 or TRBD2 may supply D (5 bases each). Germline loops: CDR1 LGHNT, CDR2 FRNRAP. This CDR3 is 12 amino acids long. V was pared by 5 bases and J by 9 bases, with 10 bases between. This CDR3 reads CASGVGTWELFF. CDR3 DNA: TGTGCTAGTGGTGTTGGGACGTGGGAGCTGTTTTTT.

This clonotype was seen more than once but under ten times. The chain joins TRBV4-3 to TRBJ2-7, with D tentatively TRBD1 (5 bases). This CDR3 has 16 residues. The V gene's germline CDR1 is LGHNA and CDR2 YSLEER. The germline V and J ends were trimmed by 1 base and 6 bases, with 19 bases remaining between them. The CDR3 spells CASSQAGWTALIEQYV. DNA for the CDR3: TGCGCCAGCAGCCAAGCAGGGTGGACCGCTCTTATCGAGCAGTACGTC.

This clonotype showed up many times. This chain uses TRBV6-6 with TRBJ1-4; no definite D call. The CDR3 contains 16 residues. Germline V gene lookup returns CDR1 MNHNY and CDR2 SVGAGI (reference sequence). V was trimmed by 4 bases and J by 0 bases, leaving 12 bases between them. Here the CDR3 reads CASSFLPSATNEKLFF. The CDR3 bases are TGTGCCAGCAGTTTCCTCCCCAGCGCAACTAATGAAAAACTGTTTTTT.

This clonotype came up a few times. The genes are TRBV18 and TRBJ2-1; 9 nucleotides match TRBD2. Germline assignment: CDR1 KGHSH and CDR2 LQKENI. This CDR3 comprises 13 residues. With V trimmed by 2 bases and J by 7 bases, 0 bases remained unmatched. CDR3 residues: CASSPGLANEQFF. CDR3 DNA sequence: TGTGCCAGCTCACCAGGACTAGCGAATGAGCAGTTCTTC.

There are a few counts of this clonotype. The chain is built from TRBV6-2 or TRBV6-3 and TRBJ1-5; D uncertain. CDR3 length: 15 amino acids. Germline values: CDR1 MNHEY, CDR2 SVGEGT. The V end was cut by 6 bases, the J end by 1 base, with 13 bases between. The DNA for the CDR3 is TGTGCCAGCAGCGAGACACACAGCAGCAATCAGCCCCAGCATTTT. This translates into CASSETHSSNQPQHF.

The V gene is TRBV7-2, the J gene TRBJ1-2, with D maybe TRBD1 (6 bases). Trimming removed 4 bases at V and 4 bases at J, with 13 bases between. Per germline, CDR1 SGHTA and CDR2 FQGNSA. CDR3 size: 14 residues. The CDR3 loop is CASSWGQMSYGYTF. CDR3 in DNA: TGTGCCAGCAGCTGGGGGCAGATGAGCTATGGCTACACCTTC.

A few counts support this clonotype. This chain connects TRBV24-1 to TRBJ2-5; D is ambiguous. Germline loops: CDR1 KGHDR, CDR2 SFDVKD. The V end lost 1 base, the J end lost 5 bases, and 4 bases lay between the germline ends. This CDR3 comprises 12 residues. The CDR3 spells CATSDFRETQYF. In DNA, the CDR3 is TGTGCCACCAGTGATTTCAGGGAGACCCAGTACTTC.

The V and J genes are TRBV28 and TRBJ2-7, with D tentatively TRBD1 (5 bases). CDR1 and CDR2 (germline): MDHEN, SYDVKM. The CDR3 runs to 11 residues. V was trimmed by 8 bases and J by 5 bases, leaving 10 bases between them. CDR3 DNA: TGTGCCAGCGCAGGGTACCACGAGCAGTACTTC. Encoded protein: CASAGYHEQYF.

V is TRBV6-5 and J is TRBJ2-7, with 7 nucleotides matching TRBD1. Unmatched junction bases numbered 8, after V lost 6 bases and J lost 0 bases. Germline CDR1 reads MNHEY; CDR2 reads SVGAGI. This CDR3 is 15 amino acids long. In DNA form, the CDR3 reads TGTGCCAGCAGGAAAGCCGGGACAGCCTCCTACGAGCAGTACTTC. Protein sequence: CASRKAGTASYEQYF.